The rows below give T cell receptor beta chains drawn from one sample of a study of cytomegalovirus exposure and HLA in healthy donors. Sequenced by immunoSEQ multiplex PCR; TCRdb stores in-frame clones only, minus some. The sample includes about 170,000 clones, around 80% of them seen just once. The specimen sequenced was PBMCs. These receptors were taken from a woman in her forties or fifties in good health and CMV-seropositive. The CDR3 runs from the conserved cysteine through the conserved F or W. A D gene is named only where the DNA matches it firmly. Some rows mark clone size as missing; the rest say once, few, many or name a class of expanded clone.

v_gene: TRBV11-2
j_gene: TRBJ1-2
d_gene: TRBD1
abundance: NA
CDR3aa: CASSPTDRLREGYTF
CDR3nt: TGTGCCAGCAGCCCAACGGACAGGTTAAGGGAAGGCTACACCTTC

v_gene: TRBV7-7
j_gene: TRBJ2-1
d_gene: TRBD1
abundance: NA
CDR3aa: CASSEGQGTYNEQFF
CDR3nt: TGTGCTAGCAGCGAGGGACAGGGTACCTACAATGAGCAGTTCTTC

v_gene: TRBV4-3
j_gene: TRBJ1-2
d_gene: TRBD1
abundance: NA
CDR3aa: CASSRLGQGHGYTF
CDR3nt: TGCGCCAGCAGCCGTTTGGGACAGGGTCATGGCTACACCTTC

v_gene: TRBV4-3
j_gene: TRBJ2-1
d_gene: TRBD1
abundance: NA
CDR3aa: CASSQGGQHNEQFF
CDR3nt: TGCGCCAGCAGCCAAGGGGGACAGCACAATGAGCAGTTCTTC

v_gene: TRBV5-1
j_gene: TRBJ1-3
d_gene: TRBD1
abundance: NA
CDR3aa: CASSLQRAGGLDTIYF
CDR3nt: TGCGCCAGCAGCCTGCAGAGGGCAGGGGGCTTGGACACCATATATTTT

v_gene: TRBV5-5
j_gene: TRBJ1-1
d_gene: TRBD1
abundance: NA
CDR3aa: CASSQRQGGAEAFF
CDR3nt: TGTGCCAGCAGCCAGAGACAGGGAGGAGCTGAAGCTTTCTTT

v_gene: TRBV4-3
j_gene: TRBJ1-1
d_gene: TRBD1
abundance: once
CDR3aa: CASSQVGGQGKFTEAFF
CDR3nt: TGCGCCAGCAGCCAAGTTGGGGGACAGGGGAAATTCACTGAAGCTTTCTTT

v_gene: TRBV5-1
j_gene: TRBJ2-7
d_gene: TRBD1
abundance: NA
CDR3aa: CASSLAGGENEQYF
CDR3nt: TGCGCCAGCAGCTTGGCAGGGGGAGAGAACGAGCAGTACTTC

v_gene: TRBV28
j_gene: TRBJ2-1
d_gene: NA
abundance: NA
CDR3aa: CASSDPRASLYNEQFF
CDR3nt: TGTGCCAGCAGTGATCCCCGGGCTAGCTTGTACAATGAGCAGTTCTTC

v_gene: TRBV19
j_gene: TRBJ1-1
d_gene: NA
abundance: NA
CDR3aa: CASSSQMNTEAFF
CDR3nt: TGTGCCAGTAGTTCGCAGATGAACACTGAAGCTTTCTTT

v_gene: TRBV9
j_gene: TRBJ2-3
d_gene: TRBD2
abundance: NA
CDR3aa: CASSVGGGRVADTQYF
CDR3nt: TGTGCCAGCAGCGTAGGGGGCGGGAGAGTCGCAGATACGCAGTATTTT

v_gene: TRBV7-2
j_gene: TRBJ2-5
d_gene: TRBD2
abundance: NA
CDR3aa: CASSSRTSAWETQYF
CDR3nt: TGTGCCAGCAGTTCTAGGACTAGCGCGTGGGAGACCCAGTACTTC

v_gene: TRBV4-3
j_gene: TRBJ1-1
d_gene: NA
abundance: NA
CDR3aa: CASSQDKNTEAFF
CDR3nt: TGCGCCAGCAGCCAGGACAAGAACACTGAAGCTTTCTTT

v_gene: TRBV10-3
j_gene: TRBJ1-1
d_gene: TRBD1
abundance: NA
CDR3aa: CAISDPGTGGNTEAFF
CDR3nt: TGTGCCATCAGTGACCCCGGGACAGGGGGGAACACTGAAGCTTTCTTT

v_gene: TRBV23-1
j_gene: TRBJ2-1
d_gene: NA
abundance: NA
CDR3aa: CASSQSSSREQFF
CDR3nt: TGCGCCAGCAGTCAATCGAGCAGTCGGGAACAGTTCTTC

v_gene: TRBV7-2
j_gene: TRBJ2-5
d_gene: TRBD2
abundance: few
CDR3aa: CASSLLSGGAYQTQYF
CDR3nt: TGTGCCAGCAGCTTACTAAGCGGGGGGGCTTACCAGACCCAGTACTTC

v_gene: TRBV4-3
j_gene: TRBJ2-1
d_gene: TRBD2
abundance: NA
CDR3aa: CASSQREGTNEQFF
CDR3nt: TGCGCCAGCAGCCAACGGGAGGGAACAAATGAGCAGTTCTTC

v_gene: TRBV5-1
j_gene: TRBJ2-7
d_gene: NA
abundance: NA
CDR3aa: CASRGLANSYEQYF
CDR3nt: TGCGCCAGCAGGGGACTCGCTAACTCCTACGAGCAGTACTTC

v_gene: TRBV6-5
j_gene: TRBJ1-1
d_gene: NA
abundance: NA
CDR3aa: CASSSNYQNTEAFF
CDR3nt: TGTGCCAGCAGCTCAAACTACCAGAACACTGAAGCTTTCTTT

v_gene: TRBV5-5
j_gene: TRBJ2-7
d_gene: NA
abundance: NA
CDR3aa: CASSLRGSYEQYF
CDR3nt: TGTGCCAGCAGCTTGCGGGGGAGCTACGAGCAGTACTTC

v_gene: TRBV19
j_gene: TRBJ1-2
d_gene: NA
abundance: NA
CDR3aa: CASRVTANYGYTF
CDR3nt: TGTGCCAGTCGGGTGACGGCTAACTATGGCTACACCTTC

v_gene: TRBV7-6
j_gene: TRBJ2-7
d_gene: NA
abundance: few
CDR3aa: CASSLLYGRGLGEQYF
CDR3nt: TGTGCCAGCAGCTTACTCTACGGGAGAGGACTGGGGGAGCAGTACTTC

v_gene: TRBV6-1
j_gene: TRBJ1-2
d_gene: TRBD1
abundance: NA
CDR3aa: CASSRTGSNYGYTF
CDR3nt: TGTGCCAGCAGCCGGACAGGTTCTAACTATGGCTACACCTTC

v_gene: TRBV6-1
j_gene: TRBJ2-1
d_gene: TRBD1
abundance: NA
CDR3aa: CASSHDRGLHNEQFF
CDR3nt: TGTGCCAGCAGTCACGACAGGGGTCTCCACAATGAGCAGTTCTTC

v_gene: TRBV7-2
j_gene: TRBJ2-5
d_gene: NA
abundance: NA
CDR3aa: CASSPTWAAIQETQYF
CDR3nt: TGTGCCAGCAGCCCCACGTGGGCAGCTATACAAGAGACCCAGTACTTC

v_gene: TRBV5-4
j_gene: TRBJ2-1
d_gene: TRBD1
abundance: NA
CDR3aa: CASSSPGQGMGNEQFF
CDR3nt: TGTGCCAGCAGCTCACCGGGACAGGGAATGGGCAATGAGCAGTTCTTC

v_gene: TRBV11-2
j_gene: TRBJ2-2
d_gene: NA
abundance: NA
CDR3aa: CASSRRGDANTGELFF
CDR3nt: TGTGCCAGCAGCCGACGCGGGGACGCGAACACCGGGGAGCTGTTTTTT

v_gene: TRBV19
j_gene: TRBJ2-1
d_gene: TRBD2
abundance: once
CDR3aa: CASSWGGRAGNEQFF
CDR3nt: TGTGCCAGTAGCTGGGGCGGGAGGGCAGGAAATGAGCAGTTCTTC

v_gene: TRBV30
j_gene: TRBJ2-3
d_gene: TRBD2
abundance: NA
CDR3aa: CAWAPGTSGVFTDTQYF
CDR3nt: TGTGCCTGGGCCCCCGGGACTAGCGGGGTATTCACAGATACGCAGTATTTT

v_gene: TRBV14
j_gene: TRBJ1-3
d_gene: NA
abundance: once
CDR3aa: CASSPGSQNTIYF
CDR3nt: TGTGCCAGCAGCCCCGGGTCGCAGAACACCATATATTTT

v_gene: TRBV28
j_gene: TRBJ1-1
d_gene: NA
abundance: few
CDR3aa: CASSSRGFRAFF
CDR3nt: TGTGCCAGCAGCTCTAGGGGCTTCCGAGCTTTCTTT

v_gene: TRBV5-6
j_gene: TRBJ1-4
d_gene: NA
abundance: NA
CDR3aa: CASSPRFPGGEKLFF
CDR3nt: TGTGCCAGCAGCCCCCGCTTTCCGGGTGGTGAAAAACTGTTTTTT

v_gene: TRBV28
j_gene: TRBJ2-1
d_gene: TRBD2
abundance: NA
CDR3aa: CASSLSLLAVDNEQFF
CDR3nt: TGTGCCAGCAGTTTATCCTTACTAGCGGTGGACAATGAGCAGTTCTTC

v_gene: TRBV11-2
j_gene: TRBJ1-3
d_gene: NA
abundance: NA
CDR3aa: CASSFSLSSGNTIYF
CDR3nt: TGTGCCAGCAGCTTCTCATTGAGCTCTGGAAACACCATATATTTT

v_gene: TRBV7-6
j_gene: TRBJ2-7
d_gene: TRBD1
abundance: NA
CDR3aa: CASSSTTGQGYEQYF
CDR3nt: TGTGCCAGCAGCTCTACAACTGGACAGGGTTACGAGCAGTACTTC

v_gene: TRBV4-3
j_gene: TRBJ1-1
d_gene: NA
abundance: once
CDR3aa: CASSQDVMNTEAFF
CDR3nt: TGCGCCAGCAGCCAAGACGTTATGAACACTGAAGCTTTCTTT

v_gene: TRBV30
j_gene: TRBJ1-4
d_gene: TRBD1
abundance: few
CDR3aa: CAWSRGTGGYFTATNEKLFF
CDR3nt: TGTGCCTGGAGTCGGGGAACAGGGGGCTATTTCACCGCAACTAATGAAAAACTGTTTTTT

v_gene: TRBV27
j_gene: TRBJ1-6
d_gene: TRBD1
abundance: NA
CDR3aa: CASSSGTANSPLHF
CDR3nt: TGTGCCAGCAGTTCCGGGACAGCTAATTCACCCCTCCACTTT

v_gene: TRBV6-1
j_gene: TRBJ2-1
d_gene: NA
abundance: few
CDR3aa: CASSLLRGGDEQFF
CDR3nt: TGTGCCAGCAGCCTACTAAGAGGGGGGGATGAGCAGTTCTTC

v_gene: TRBV27
j_gene: TRBJ1-1
d_gene: NA
abundance: few
CDR3aa: CASATNTWNTEAFF
CDR3nt: TGTGCCAGCGCAACCAACACGTGGAACACTGAAGCTTTCTTT